This section outlines one T cell receptor beta chain sequence together with its context. The antigen remains undetermined. The data were obtained in a study of beta chain features in type 1 diabetes. General observations from the study: Patients showed naive, central memory and Treg TCRB repertoires that appeared more similar than those of healthy donors. Shortening of TCRB CDR3s, moderate but significant, appeared in all four CD4+ subsets of Type 1 diabetes patients.

Sequenced material consisted of expressed TCRB transcripts (all of the isolated RNA was reverse transcribed). TCRdb's table, derived via immunoSEQ multiplex PCR, lists solely in-frame clones and lacks some. Of under 130,000 clones in the sample, under 30% were seen once. The receptor comes from a woman between 18 and 30 years old with type 1 diabetes. Sample: central memory CD4+ T cells from blood.

The CDR3 DNA sequence: TGTGCCAGCAGCTCCTCCCCTGGGGCGCGGGGAGGAGATACGCAGTATTTT. Its protein is CASSSSPGARGGDTQYF. The chain carries TRBV7-2 and TRBJ2-3; weak D call: TRBD2 (6 bases). The CDR3 spans 17 residues. V was cut by 4 bases and J by 5 bases, with 22 bases left in between. Germline values: CDR1 SGHTA, CDR2 FQGNSA.